The next 3 T cell receptor beta chains were all read from a single sample in a study of T cell changes during pregnancy in multiple sclerosis. TCRdb's copy holds only in-frame clones and misses some; the assay was immunoSEQ multiplex PCR. The sample holds fewer than 25,000 clones, about 89% seen once. The specimen was CD4+ T cells from peripheral blood mononuclear cells, collected in the third trimester of pregnancy. The receptors derive from a female donor in good health, enrolled as a control in a pregnancy study.

This sequence joins TRBV4-3 and TRBJ2-7, with 7 bases identical to TRBD1. This CDR3 is 13 amino acids long. V trimming: 1 base; J trimming: 9 bases; junction bases outside the gene matches: 6. Germline values: CDR1 LGHNA, CDR2 YSLEER. CDR3 sequence: CASSQAQGIGQYF. As DNA, the CDR3 is TGCGCCAGCAGCCAAGCACAGGGGATAGGGCAGTACTTC.

This clone was recorded only once. The chain uses TRBV5-6 and TRBJ2-5; D possibly corresponds to TRBD2 (5 bases). From germline, CDR1 is SGHDT and CDR2 YYEEEE. V was trimmed by 4 bases and J by 1 base, leaving 8 bases between them. This CDR3 has 13 amino acids. DNA for the CDR3: TGTGCCAGCAGCCCCGCGGGCCAAGAGACCCAGTACTTC. This encodes CASSPAGQETQYF.

The J gene is TRBJ2-1, the V gene TRBV27; 9 bases are shared with TRBD2. The V segment lost 1 base and the J segment 6 bases; nucleotides outside the gene matches: 10. The CDR3 has 17 residues. Germline lookup yields CDR1 MNHEY and CDR2 SMNVEV (reference sequence). The CDR3 reads CASSLFGWLAGSNEQFF. For the CDR3, the DNA is TGTGCCAGCAGTTTATTCGGTTGGCTAGCGGGAAGCAATGAGCAGTTCTTC.